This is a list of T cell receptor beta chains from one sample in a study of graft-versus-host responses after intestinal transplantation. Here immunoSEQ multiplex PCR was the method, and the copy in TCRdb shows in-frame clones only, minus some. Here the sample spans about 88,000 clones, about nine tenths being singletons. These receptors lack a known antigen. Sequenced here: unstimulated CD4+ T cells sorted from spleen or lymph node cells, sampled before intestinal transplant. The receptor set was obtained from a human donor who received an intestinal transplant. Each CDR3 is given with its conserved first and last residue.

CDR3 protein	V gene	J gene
CASSFRTGSSTDTQYF	TRBV7-9	TRBJ2-3
CASSLPAGSPLAWRETQYF	TRBV5-1	TRBJ2-5
CASHYTTGGATEAFF	TRBV6-6	TRBJ1-1
CASSTTGGAWEQYF	TRBV6-1	TRBJ2-7
CASSPLGLAGAFTDTQYF	TRBV18	TRBJ2-3
CASSYPGQGARGYTF	TRBV6-5	TRBJ1-2
CAWTSGRVGTQYF	TRBV30	TRBJ2-3
CASSKPPTYEQYF	TRBV6-1	TRBJ2-7
CASSLGSSGYNEQFF	TRBV5-4	TRBJ2-1
CASSRQSTYEQYF	TRBV7-9	TRBJ2-7
CASSSLSGRVYEQYF	TRBV5-1	TRBJ2-7
CASSVRGGIYEQYF	TRBV6-1	TRBJ2-7
CASLWGYEQYF	TRBV6-5	TRBJ2-7
CASSFDGMRGTGELFF	TRBV7-6	TRBJ2-2
CATSKTGYYSGNTIYF	TRBV15	TRBJ1-3
CASSRLAPSPEQFF	TRBV11-2	TRBJ2-1
CASSQVTRGYEQYF	TRBV4-1	TRBJ2-7
CASSQAGTDKETQYF	TRBV18	TRBJ2-5
CASSRGYTGELFF	TRBV5-5	TRBJ2-2
CASRFAGGMNTEAFF	TRBV28	TRBJ1-1
CASSVTPGQGAPFPDEQYF	TRBV19	TRBJ2-7
CATSQGVANYGYTF	TRBV15	TRBJ1-2
CASSSSMGTEAFF	TRBV6-5	TRBJ1-1
CASSEAGLAGGYNEQFF	TRBV6-1	TRBJ2-1
CASSLRTGGLTEAFF	TRBV27	TRBJ1-1
CASSRDRGLNEQFF	TRBV6-1	TRBJ2-1
CASRTPRGETQYF	TRBV6-1	TRBJ2-5
CASRTAGAPYNEQFF	TRBV27	TRBJ2-1
CASSRTEGTQYF	TRBV27	TRBJ2-5
CASSPRSGIYEQYF	TRBV18	TRBJ2-7
CASSPPVTGGSGEGYTF	TRBV18	TRBJ1-2
CASSIVEVGGYTF	TRBV19	TRBJ1-2
CASSYSANTEAFF	TRBV6-6	TRBJ1-1
CASSEPRGGQNEQFF	TRBV25-1	TRBJ2-1
CASSLIAGPTDTQYF	TRBV9	TRBJ2-3
CAISEWTGAEAFF	TRBV10-3	TRBJ1-1
CASSLSGGTDTQYF	TRBV27	TRBJ2-3
CASSNGQTYEQYF	TRBV5-1	TRBJ2-7
CASSQEWTSGTEQYF	TRBV4-1	NA
CASSLNTGEMQYF	TRBV7-9	TRBJ2-3
CASSPSGLNTDTQYF	TRBV19	TRBJ2-3